These T cell receptor beta chains were read from a single sample in a study of shared clonotypes between healthy human individuals. Sequencing was performed with immunoSEQ multiplex PCR; in TCRdb, only in-frame clones are kept and a portion is missing. The profile shows approximately 980,000 clones, roughly 72% of them singletons. Sample: memory CD4+ T cells sorted from blood. These receptors were collected from a man between 18 and 29 years old in good health. Both conserved end residues are part of each CDR3. A D gene is named only where the DNA matches it firmly. A clone size is listed for some rows: how often the clone was seen (once, few, many), or a class if it is expanded.

-,TRBD1,TRBV7-8,TRBJ1-1,CASSFDREGLTEAFF,TGTGCCAGCAGCTTCGACAGGGAGGGCCTCACTGAAGCTTTCTTT
-,TRBD1,TRBV5-6,TRBJ1-1,CASSWGQGALNTEAFF,TGTGCCAGCAGCTGGGGACAGGGGGCCCTTAACACTGAAGCTTTCTTT
few,TRBD1,TRBV7-9,TRBJ2-7,CASSFDRVGEQYF,TGTGCCAGCAGCTTTGACAGGGTGGGCGAGCAGTACTTC
-,-,TRBV5-8,TRBJ1-1,CASSSAWVAFF,TGTGCCAGCAGCTCGGCCTGGGTGGCTTTCTTT
-,-,TRBV6-1,TRBJ2-7,CATGRGGQNEQYF,TGTGCCACCGGAAGGGGAGGACAAAACGAGCAGTACTTC
few,TRBD1,TRBV5-1,TRBJ1-5,CASSVESGQAWPQHF,TGCGCCAGCAGCGTCGAATCGGGACAGGCATGGCCCCAGCATTTT
-,-,TRBV27,TRBJ2-3,CASSQGRGDTQYF,TGTGCCAGCAGTCAGGGGCGGGGAGATACGCAGTATTTT
-,-,TRBV6-1,TRBJ1-2,CASRQGNSGYTF,TGTGCCAGCAGGCAGGGTAACTCTGGCTACACCTTC
-,-,TRBV11-2,TRBJ2-1,CASSPGRVGRARVQFF,TGTGCCAGCAGCCCCGGCCGGGTGGGGCGGGCTCGCGTGCAGTTCTTC
-,-,TRBV5-6,TRBJ2-1,CASSLYATASSRQFF,TGTGCCAGCAGCTTATATGCTACGGCCTCCTCCCGGCAGTTCTTC
few,TRBD2,TRBV30,TRBJ2-3,CAWGGPSGGADTQYF,TGTGCCTGGGGCGGGCCTAGCGGGGGTGCAGATACGCAGTATTTT
-,-,TRBV30,TRBJ1-6,CAWSAPGSYNSPLHF,TGTGCCTGGAGTGCACCCGGAAGTTATAATTCACCCCTCCACTTT
-,-,TRBV7-6,TRBJ2-1,CASSLASEGDEQFF,TGTGCCAGCAGCTTAGCGTCGGAAGGGGATGAGCAGTTCTTC
once,TRBD1,TRBV5-6,TRBJ1-4,CASSGQGTSVATNEKLFF,TGTGCCAGCAGCGGACAGGGGACTTCAGTTGCAACTAATGAAAAACTGTTTTTT
-,-,TRBV4-1,TRBJ2-1,CASSPLGNEQFF,TGCGCCAGCAGCCCGCTAGGGAATGAGCAGTTCTTC
-,TRBD1,TRBV14,TRBJ1-2,CASSLRPGGGYTF,TGTGCCAGCAGCCTTAGGCCAGGGGGAGGCTACACCTTC
once,-,TRBV4-3,TRBJ2-5,CASSQTGSSGETQYF,TGCGCCAGCAGCCAAACAGGGTCCTCAGGCGAGACCCAGTACTTC
few,TRBD2,TRBV7-2,TRBJ2-1,CASSTSGSPYNEQFF,TGTGCCAGCAGCACTAGCGGGAGTCCCTACAATGAGCAGTTCTTC
-,-,TRBV7-8,TRBJ1-5,CASSPQSAGNNQPQHF,TGTGCCAGCAGCCCCCAGTCGGCAGGGAATAATCAGCCCCAGCATTTT
many,TRBD2,TRBV5-1,TRBJ2-1,CASSLVSGSYNEQFF,TGCGCCAGCAGCTTGGTTAGCGGGAGTTACAATGAGCAGTTCTTC
-,-,TRBV7-2,TRBJ2-7,CASSLRSSSYEQYF,TGTGCCAGCAGCCTCAGATCCAGCTCCTACGAGCAGTACTTC
-,-,TRBV11-3,TRBJ2-7,CASSSGGGSYEQYF,TGTGCCAGCAGCTCAGGAGGGGGGTCCTACGAGCAGTACTTC
-,-,TRBV10-3,TRBJ2-3,CAIRGHTDTQYF,TGTGCCATCCGGGGACACACAGATACGCAGTATTTT
-,TRBD2,TRBV7-3,TRBJ2-3,CASSPDLAGTDTQYF,TGTGCCAGCAGCCCCGATCTAGCGGGCACAGATACGCAGTATTTT
few,-,TRBV5-1,TRBJ2-2,CASRGPGPTGELFF,TGCGCCAGCAGGGGACCAGGCCCCACCGGGGAGCTGTTTTTT
few,TRBD2,TRBV27,TRBJ2-5,CASSPLAGGPETQYF,TGTGCCAGCAGTCCTTTAGCGGGAGGGCCAGAGACCCAGTACTTC
-,-,TRBV28,TRBJ2-7,CASSSLGDAPYEQYF,TGTGCCAGCAGTTCCCTCGGGGATGCCCCCTACGAGCAGTACTTC
few,TRBD1,TRBV29-1,TRBJ1-6,CSARQGNSPLHF,TGCAGCGCTAGACAGGGCAATTCACCCCTCCACTTT
-,TRBD2,TRBV5-4,TRBJ2-3,CASSLGLAGARDTQYF,TGTGCCAGCAGCCTAGGACTAGCGGGGGCGAGAGATACGCAGTATTTT
-,TRBD1,TRBV27,TRBJ2-3,CASSLYGQGTDTQYF,TGTGCCAGCAGCCTTTACGGACAGGGGACAGATACGCAGTATTTT
-,TRBD1,TRBV7-3,TRBJ1-2,CASSLAGGLSGYTF,TGTGCCAGCAGCTTAGCAGGGGGTCTTAGTGGCTACACCTTC
-,-,TRBV10-3,TRBJ2-3,CAISSGTHSADTQYF,TGTGCCATCAGCTCAGGGACCCATAGCGCAGATACGCAGTATTTT
-,-,TRBV19,TRBJ1-6,CASSIPGTWSNSPLHF,TGTGCCAGTAGTATTCCCGGGACATGGTCCAATTCACCCCTCCACTTT
-,-,TRBV29-1,TRBJ2-1,CSVVHEAQFF,TGCAGCGTTGTTCACGAGGCGCAGTTCTTC
once,-,TRBV5-1,TRBJ1-4,CASSLAGQGEKLFF,TGCGCCAGCAGCTTGGCAGGCCAGGGTGAAAAACTGTTTTTT
-,-,TRBV28,TRBJ2-7,CASSPGTSGEQYF,TGTGCCAGCAGTCCCGGGACATCCGGCGAGCAGTACTTC
-,-,TRBV5-1,TRBJ2-5,CASSPRDLQETQYF,TGCGCCAGCAGCCCCCGGGACCTCCAAGAGACCCAGTACTTC
-,TRBD1,TRBV10-1,TRBJ2-2,CASSPTRTGGFGELFF,TGCGCCAGCAGTCCTACCCGGACAGGGGGCTTCGGGGAGCTGTTTTTT
-,-,TRBV6-6,TRBJ1-4,CASSYHGLNEKLFF,TGTGCCAGCAGTTACCACGGTCTGAATGAAAAACTGTTTTTT
many,-,TRBV11-1,TRBJ2-2,CASSLGLGGAGELFF,TGTGCCAGCAGCTTAGGGCTAGGAGGGGCCGGGGAGCTGTTTTTT